The rows below give T cell receptor beta chains drawn from one sample of a study of Ad26.COV2.S vaccination and SARS-CoV-2 variants. The repertoire was sequenced with immunoSEQ multiplex PCR; TCRdb's copy has only in-frame clones and lacks some. The repertoire holds about 250,000 clones, around 90% seen once, with 2.9% in the top ten. Sequences were derived from peripheral blood, sampled in a trial of Ad26.COV2.S vaccine versus placebo. The source is a person between 18 and 65 years old who received the Ad26.COV2.S COVID-19 vaccine or a placebo. Each CDR3 is given with its conserved first and last residue. The D gene is left open where the match is weak. Clone size is stated in some rows and not others, as once, few, many or a class when expanded.

>.|.|TRBV6-5|TRBJ1-4|15
CASSRTGTANEKLFF
TGTGCCAGCAGTAGAACAGGGACGGCTAATGAAAAACTGTTTTTT
>.|once|TRBV10-3|TRBJ2-5|14
CAISGVAYQETQYF
TGTGCCATCAGCGGGGTAGCGTACCAAGAGACCCAGTACTTC
>.|.|TRBV12-2|TRBJ1-2|15
CASRYSGTGNPGYTF
TGTGCAAGTCGCTACTCCGGGACAGGTAATCCCGGCTACACCTTC
>.|once|TRBV9|TRBJ2-3|13
CASSVVTTDTQYF
TGTGCCAGCAGCGTAGTAACCACAGATACGCAGTATTTT
>.|once|TRBV4-3|TRBJ1-2|14
CASSQDPVDYGYTF
TGCGCCAGCAGCCAAGATCCGGTAGACTATGGCTACACCTTC
>.|.|TRBV12-5|TRBJ2-1|13
CASGSSGANEQFF
TGTGCTAGTGGTTCCTCGGGAGCCAATGAGCAGTTCTTC
>.|.|TRBV27|TRBJ1-1|13
CASSFETGQSAFF
TGTGCCAGCAGTTTTGAAACCGGACAATCGGCTTTCTTT
>TRBD1|few|TRBV2|TRBJ1-5|15
CASSRQGNSNQPQHF
TGTGCCAGCAGTAGACAGGGCAATAGCAATCAGCCCCAGCATTTT
>.|.|TRBV14|TRBJ2-1|12
CASSPWRNEQFF
TGTGCCAGCAGCCCCTGGCGGAATGAGCAGTTCTTC
>.|.|TRBV18|TRBJ2-2|14
CASSEFANTGELFF
TGTGCCAGCTCAGAATTCGCGAACACCGGGGAGCTGTTTTTT
>TRBD1|.|TRBV5-1|TRBJ1-4|16
CASSLPVGTGNEKLFF
TGCGCCAGCAGCTTGCCCGTTGGGACAGGGAATGAAAAACTGTTTTTT
>.|.|TRBV19|TRBJ2-6|18
CASSIGARFSSGANVLTF
TGTGCCAGTAGTATAGGAGCCAGATTCAGCTCTGGGGCCAACGTCCTGACTTTC
>.|once|TRBV12-3/TRBV12-4|TRBJ1-2|13
CASRPTGHKGYTF
TGTGCCAGCAGGCCGACGGGACATAAGGGCTACACCTTC
>.|once|TRBV10-3|TRBJ2-5|14
CAISEALHQETQYF
TGTGCCATCAGTGAGGCATTACACCAAGAGACCCAGTACTTC
>.|.|TRBV4-1|TRBJ1-5|17
CASSQEGPGMTNQPQHF
TGCGCCAGCAGCCAAGAAGGGCCGGGGATGACCAATCAGCCCCAGCATTTT
>.|.|TRBV5-8|TRBJ1-6|12
CASSLVGSPLHF
TGTGCCAGCAGCTTGGTTGGGTCACCCCTCCACTTT
>.|.|TRBV4-3|TRBJ1-1|15
CASSQALGFTTEAFF
TGCGCCAGCAGCCAAGCTTTGGGTTTCACGACTGAAGCTTTCTTT
>TRBD1|.|TRBV4-2|TRBJ2-2|16
CASSLPGQGFPGELFF
TGTGCCAGCAGCCTACCGGGACAGGGGTTCCCCGGGGAGCTGTTTTTT
>.|once|TRBV30|TRBJ1-5|13
CAWAREPNQPQHF
TGTGCCTGGGCCAGGGAGCCCAATCAGCCCCAGCATTTT
>TRBD1|.|TRBV15|TRBJ2-7|14
CATSRDRGIHEQYF
TGTGCCACCAGCAGGGACAGGGGCATCCACGAGCAGTACTTC
>TRBD2|.|TRBV4-1|TRBJ2-1|14
CASSQDPAGNEQFF
TGCGCCAGCAGCCAAGACCCAGCGGGGAATGAGCAGTTCTTC
>.|.|TRBV19|TRBJ2-1|14
CASSEYVSYNEQFF
TGTGCCAGTAGTGAATATGTGTCCTACAATGAGCAGTTCTTC
>.|once|TRBV11-3|TRBJ1-1|13
CASSFGENTEAFF
TGTGCCAGCAGCTTTGGGGAGAACACTGAAGCTTTCTTT
>.|once|TRBV4-3|TRBJ1-2|16
CASSQDLWGRNYGYTF
TGCGCCAGCAGCCAAGATTTGTGGGGGCGGAACTATGGCTACACCTTC
>.|.|TRBV7-9|TRBJ2-7|12
CASSLVRDEQYF
TGTGCCAGCAGCTTAGTACGAGACGAGCAGTACTTC
>.|.|TRBV29-1|TRBJ2-5|15
CSVVLRGRLQETQYF
TGCAGCGTTGTTTTAAGGGGGAGACTCCAAGAGACCCAGTACTTC
>.|.|TRBV7-2|TRBJ1-6|18
CASSPGGPRNSYNSPLHF
TGTGCCAGCAGCCCCGGGGGCCCAAGAAACTCCTATAATTCACCCCTCCACTTT
>.|.|TRBV3-1/TRBV3-2|TRBJ2-3|16
CASSHNTGTGTDTQYF
TGTGCCAGCAGCCATAATACCGGGACCGGCACAGATACGCAGTATTTT
>.|.|TRBV5-1|TRBJ1-2|18
CASSLAPGRDISNYGYTF
TGCGCCAGCAGCTTGGCCCCGGGACGGGACATCAGTAACTATGGCTACACCTTC
>TRBD1|few|TRBV6-2/TRBV6-3|TRBJ2-7|15
CASSSFSGTDYEQYF
TGTGCCAGCAGTTCCTTTTCCGGGACAGACTACGAGCAGTACTTC
>.|.|TRBV14|TRBJ2-1|14
CASSLRQVYNEQFF
TGTGCCAGCAGCCTAAGACAGGTCTACAATGAGCAGTTCTTC
>.|.|TRBV4-2|TRBJ1-2|14
CASSQDQGIGGYTF
TGTGCCAGCAGCCAAGATCAGGGTATCGGTGGCTACACCTTC
>.|few|TRBV30|TRBJ2-7|10
CAWSGGEQYF
TGTGCCTGGTCCGGAGGAGAGCAGTACTTC
>.|.|TRBV5-8|TRBJ2-7|13
CASSPNLLNEQYF
TGTGCCAGCAGCCCGAATCTCCTGAACGAGCAGTACTTC
>TRBD1|.|TRBV15|TRBJ1-1|16
CATSRGKRQGGTEAFF
TGTGCCACCAGCAGAGGAAAACGACAGGGCGGAACTGAAGCTTTCTTT
>.|few|TRBV6-5|TRBJ2-2|15
CASSYSTENTGELFF
TGTGCCAGCAGTTACTCGACAGAAAACACCGGGGAGCTGTTTTTT
>TRBD1|.|TRBV7-2|TRBJ1-6|14
CASSFRQGTSPLHF
TGTGCCAGCAGCTTTCGACAGGGTACTTCACCCCTCCACTTT
>.|.|TRBV6-5|TRBJ2-2|13
CASSSSGTGELFF
TGTGCCAGCAGTTCCTCAGGGACCGGGGAGCTGTTTTTT
>.|once|TRBV30|TRBJ1-2|13
CAWSGGREYGYTF
TGTGCCTGGAGTGGGGGCAGGGAGTATGGCTACACCTTC
>.|.|TRBV25-1|TRBJ1-2|16
CASSPFEGNVGYGYTF
TGTGCCAGCAGCCCTTTCGAAGGAAATGTTGGCTATGGCTACACCTTC
>.|.|TRBV1|TRBJ2-1|13
CTSSPGRTLKEFF
TGCACCAGCAGCCCCGGACGGACTCTCAAGGAGTTCTTC
>.|.|TRBV5-1|TRBJ1-6|14
CASSLDGSGSPLHF
TGCGCCAGCAGCTTGGACGGCTCTGGATCACCCCTCCACTTT
>TRBD1|.|TRBV15|TRBJ1-4|17
CATSRREGAPYNEKLFF
TGTGCCACCAGCAGACGGGAGGGGGCGCCGTATAATGAAAAACTGTTTTTT
>.|.|TRBV5-1|TRBJ1-1|15
CASSLGRQMNTEAFF
TGCGCCAGCAGCTTGGGTCGGCAAATGAACACTGAAGCTTTCTTT
>.|.|TRBV18|TRBJ1-2|12
CAGSGNGYGYTF
TGTGCCGGGTCAGGGAACGGCTATGGCTACACCTTC
>TRBD1|.|TRBV3-1/TRBV3-2|TRBJ1-6|14
CASSPDRDSSPLHF
TGTGCCAGCAGTCCAGACAGGGACTCTTCACCCCTCCACTTT
>.|.|TRBV4-2|TRBJ1-2|16
CASSPLNQGWDYGYTF
TGTGCCAGCAGCCCCTTAAATCAGGGATGGGACTATGGCTACACCTTC
>.|.|TRBV23-1|TRBJ2-1|13
CASGGVRDNEQFF
TGCGCCAGCGGAGGGGTTCGGGACAATGAGCAGTTCTTC
>.|.|TRBV18|TRBJ2-7|12
CASSPAAYEQYF
TGTGCCAGCTCACCAGCGGCTTACGAGCAGTACTTC
>.|.|TRBV3-1/TRBV3-2|TRBJ1-1|15
CASSHRRGWDTEAFF
TGTGCCAGCAGCCATCGCCGGGGGTGGGACACTGAAGCTTTCTTT
>.|.|TRBV2|TRBJ2-1|12
CASDAGPGGQFF
TGTGCCAGCGATGCGGGACCTGGGGGGCAGTTCTTC
>.|.|TRBV5-1|TRBJ2-5|13
CASSLGPQETQYF
TGCGCCAGCAGCTTAGGGCCTCAAGAGACCCAGTACTTC
>TRBD1|once|TRBV6-2/TRBV6-3|TRBJ2-1|16
CASSYSRTGGFHEQFF
TGTGCCAGCAGTTACTCTCGGACAGGGGGCTTCCATGAGCAGTTCTTC
>.|few|TRBV4-1|TRBJ2-1|16
CASSQAPAPDYNEQFF
TGCGCCAGCAGCCAGGCTCCGGCCCCCGATTACAATGAGCAGTTCTTC
>.|.|TRBV11-2|TRBJ2-1|16
CASSEEGRTTYNEQFF
TGTGCCAGCAGCGAAGAGGGTCGGACAACCTACAATGAGCAGTTCTTC